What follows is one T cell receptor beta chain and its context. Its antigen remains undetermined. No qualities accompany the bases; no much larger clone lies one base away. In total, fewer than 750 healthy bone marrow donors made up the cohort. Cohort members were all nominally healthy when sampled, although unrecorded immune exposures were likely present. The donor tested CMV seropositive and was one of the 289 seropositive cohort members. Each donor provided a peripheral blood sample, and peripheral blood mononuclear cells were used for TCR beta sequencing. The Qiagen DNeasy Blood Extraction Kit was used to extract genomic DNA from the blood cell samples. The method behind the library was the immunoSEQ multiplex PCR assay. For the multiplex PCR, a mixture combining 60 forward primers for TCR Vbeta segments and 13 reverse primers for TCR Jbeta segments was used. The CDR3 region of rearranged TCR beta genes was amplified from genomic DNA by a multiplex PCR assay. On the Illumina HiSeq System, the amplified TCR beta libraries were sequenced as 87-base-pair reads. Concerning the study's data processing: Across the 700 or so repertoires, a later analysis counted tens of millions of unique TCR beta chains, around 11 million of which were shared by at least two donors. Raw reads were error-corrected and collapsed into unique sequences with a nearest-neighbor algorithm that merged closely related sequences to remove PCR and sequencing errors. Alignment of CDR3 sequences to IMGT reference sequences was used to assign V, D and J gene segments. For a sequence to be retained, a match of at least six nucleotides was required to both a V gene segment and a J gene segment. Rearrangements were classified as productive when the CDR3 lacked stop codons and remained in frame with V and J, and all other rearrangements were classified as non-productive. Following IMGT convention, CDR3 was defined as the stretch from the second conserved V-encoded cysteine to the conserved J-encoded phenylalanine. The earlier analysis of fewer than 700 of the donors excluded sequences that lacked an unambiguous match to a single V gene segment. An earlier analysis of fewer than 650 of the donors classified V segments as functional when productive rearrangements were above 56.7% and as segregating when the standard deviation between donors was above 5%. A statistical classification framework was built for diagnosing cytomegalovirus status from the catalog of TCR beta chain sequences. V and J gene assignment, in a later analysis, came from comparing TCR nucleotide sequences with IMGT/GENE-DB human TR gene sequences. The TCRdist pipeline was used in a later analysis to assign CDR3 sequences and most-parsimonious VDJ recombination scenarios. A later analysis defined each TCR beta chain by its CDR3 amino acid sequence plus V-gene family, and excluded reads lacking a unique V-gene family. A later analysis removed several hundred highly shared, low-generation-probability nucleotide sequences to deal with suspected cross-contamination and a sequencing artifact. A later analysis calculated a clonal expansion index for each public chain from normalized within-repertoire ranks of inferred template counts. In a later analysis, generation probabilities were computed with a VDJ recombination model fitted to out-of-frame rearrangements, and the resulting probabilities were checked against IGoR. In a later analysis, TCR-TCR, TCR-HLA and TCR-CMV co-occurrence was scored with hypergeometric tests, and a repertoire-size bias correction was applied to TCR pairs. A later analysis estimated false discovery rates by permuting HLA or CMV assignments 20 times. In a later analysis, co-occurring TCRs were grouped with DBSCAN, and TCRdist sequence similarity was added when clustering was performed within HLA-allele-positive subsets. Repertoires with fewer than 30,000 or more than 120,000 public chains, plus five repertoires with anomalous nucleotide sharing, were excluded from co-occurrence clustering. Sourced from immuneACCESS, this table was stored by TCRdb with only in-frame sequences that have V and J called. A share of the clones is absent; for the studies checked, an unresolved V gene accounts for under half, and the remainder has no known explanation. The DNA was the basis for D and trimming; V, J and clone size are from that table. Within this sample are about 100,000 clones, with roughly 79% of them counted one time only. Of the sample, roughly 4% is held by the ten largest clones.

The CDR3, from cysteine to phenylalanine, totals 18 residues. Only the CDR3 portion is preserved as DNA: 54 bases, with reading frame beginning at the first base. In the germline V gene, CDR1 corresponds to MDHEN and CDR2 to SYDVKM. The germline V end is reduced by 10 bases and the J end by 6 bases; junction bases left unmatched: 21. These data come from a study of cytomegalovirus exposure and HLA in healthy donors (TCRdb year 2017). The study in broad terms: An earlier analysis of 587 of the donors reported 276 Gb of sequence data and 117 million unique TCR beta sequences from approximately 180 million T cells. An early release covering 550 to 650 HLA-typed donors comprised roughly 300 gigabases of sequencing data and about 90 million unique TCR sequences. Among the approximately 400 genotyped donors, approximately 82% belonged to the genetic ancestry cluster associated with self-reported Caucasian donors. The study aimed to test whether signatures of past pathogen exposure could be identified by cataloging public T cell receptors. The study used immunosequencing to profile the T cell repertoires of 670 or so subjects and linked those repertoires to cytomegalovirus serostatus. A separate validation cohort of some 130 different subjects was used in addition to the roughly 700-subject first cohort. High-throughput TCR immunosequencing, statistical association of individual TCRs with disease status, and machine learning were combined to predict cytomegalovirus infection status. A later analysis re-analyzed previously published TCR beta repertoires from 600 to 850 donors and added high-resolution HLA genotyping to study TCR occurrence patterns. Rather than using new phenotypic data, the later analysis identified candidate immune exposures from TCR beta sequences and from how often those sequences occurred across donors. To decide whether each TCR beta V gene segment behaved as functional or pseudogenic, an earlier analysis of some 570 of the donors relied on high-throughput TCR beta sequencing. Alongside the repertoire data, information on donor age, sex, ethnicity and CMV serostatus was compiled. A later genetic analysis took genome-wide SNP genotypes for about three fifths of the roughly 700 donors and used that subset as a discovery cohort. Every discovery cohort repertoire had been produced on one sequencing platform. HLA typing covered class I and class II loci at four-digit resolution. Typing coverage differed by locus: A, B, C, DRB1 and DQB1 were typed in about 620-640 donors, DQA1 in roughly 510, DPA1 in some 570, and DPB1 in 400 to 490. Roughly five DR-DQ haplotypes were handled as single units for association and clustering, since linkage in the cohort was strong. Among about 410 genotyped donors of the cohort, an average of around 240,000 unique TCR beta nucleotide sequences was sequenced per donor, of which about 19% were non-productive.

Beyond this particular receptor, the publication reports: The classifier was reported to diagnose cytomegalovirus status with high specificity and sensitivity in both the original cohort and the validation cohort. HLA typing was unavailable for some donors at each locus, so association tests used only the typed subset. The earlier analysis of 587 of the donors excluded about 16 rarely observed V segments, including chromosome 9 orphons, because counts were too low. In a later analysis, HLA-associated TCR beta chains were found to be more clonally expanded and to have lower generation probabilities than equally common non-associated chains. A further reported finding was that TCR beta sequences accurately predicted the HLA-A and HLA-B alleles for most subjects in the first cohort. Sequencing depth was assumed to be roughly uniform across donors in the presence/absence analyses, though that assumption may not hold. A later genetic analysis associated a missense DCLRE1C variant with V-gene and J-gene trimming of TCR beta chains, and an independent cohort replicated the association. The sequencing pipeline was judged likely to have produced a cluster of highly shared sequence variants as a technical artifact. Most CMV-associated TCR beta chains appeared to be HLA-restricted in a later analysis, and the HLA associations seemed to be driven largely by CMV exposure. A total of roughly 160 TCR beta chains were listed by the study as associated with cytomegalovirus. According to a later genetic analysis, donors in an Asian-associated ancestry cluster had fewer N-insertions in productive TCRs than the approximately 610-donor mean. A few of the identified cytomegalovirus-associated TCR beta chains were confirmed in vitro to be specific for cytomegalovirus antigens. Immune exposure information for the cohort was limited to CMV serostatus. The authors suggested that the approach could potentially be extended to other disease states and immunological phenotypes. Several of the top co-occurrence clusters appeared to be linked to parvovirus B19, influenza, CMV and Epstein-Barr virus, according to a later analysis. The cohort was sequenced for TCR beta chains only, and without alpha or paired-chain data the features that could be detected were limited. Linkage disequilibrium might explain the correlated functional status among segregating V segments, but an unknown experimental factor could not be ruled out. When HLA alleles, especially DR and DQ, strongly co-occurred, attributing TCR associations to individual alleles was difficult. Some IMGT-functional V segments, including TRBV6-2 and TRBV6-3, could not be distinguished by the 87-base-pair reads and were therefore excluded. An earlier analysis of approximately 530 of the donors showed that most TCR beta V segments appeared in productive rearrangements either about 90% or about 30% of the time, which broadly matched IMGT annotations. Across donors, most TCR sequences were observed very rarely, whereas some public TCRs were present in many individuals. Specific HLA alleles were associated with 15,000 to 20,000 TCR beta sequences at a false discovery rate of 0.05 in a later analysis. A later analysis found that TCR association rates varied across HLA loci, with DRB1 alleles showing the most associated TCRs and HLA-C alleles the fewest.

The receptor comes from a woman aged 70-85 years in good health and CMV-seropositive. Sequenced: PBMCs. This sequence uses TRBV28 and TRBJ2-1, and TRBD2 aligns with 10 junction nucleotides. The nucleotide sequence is TGTGCCACCCGCAGTTTGTCTCTAGCGGGAGAATGGGGCAATGAGCAGTTCTTC. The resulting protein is CATRSLSLAGEWGNEQFF.